One sample yielded the 22 T cell receptor beta chains listed below, sequenced in a study of T cell responses to AZD1222 COVID-19 vaccine. The repertoire was sequenced with immunoSEQ multiplex PCR; TCRdb's copy has only in-frame clones and lacks some. The table records approximately 100,000 clones, about 87% of them present only once. Sequenced here: peripheral blood, sampled on day 0 of AZD1222 vaccination. The receptors stem from an adult in good health.

The rearrangement links TRBV19 to TRBJ2-3, with D possibly called TRBD1 or TRBD2 (6 bases each). The CDR3 runs to 18 residues. Germline CDR1 and CDR2: LNHDA and SQIVND (reference sequence). The V end was cut by 5 bases, the J end by 4 bases, with 25 bases between. The CDR3 spells CASSPGAGNTFNADTQYF. CDR3 bases: TGTGCCAGTAGTCCGGGGGCGGGGAATACGTTTAACGCAGATACGCAGTATTTT.

The chain joins TRBV7-9 to TRBJ2-2; D gene ambiguous. Germline CDR1 is SEHNR and CDR2 is FQNEAQ (reference sequence). V lost 8 bases to trimming and J lost 2 bases, with 12 bases between them. This CDR3 is 14 amino acids long. CDR3 bases: TGTGCCAGCTGCCCTCAAATAAACACCGGGGAGCTGTTTTTT. This gives the protein CASCPQINTGELFF.

This clone is a singleton in its sample. The chain is built from TRBV6-4 and TRBJ1-1, with D possibly matching TRBD1 (6 bases). CDR1 is MRHNA, CDR2 SNTAGT, per germline. This CDR3 has 15 residues. Trimming stripped 10 bases from V and 0 bases from J, with 18 bases between. The CDR3 sequence: CATRRRGQMNTEAFF. Here the CDR3 DNA reads TGTGCCACAAGGAGGCGCGGACAGATGAACACTGAAGCTTTCTTT.

Turning to this clone: The sample holds other DNA sequences that translate to the same CDR3. The chain uses TRBV18 and TRBJ1-5; D perhaps matches TRBD1 (5 bases). The ends were cut back, 3 bases at V and 5 bases at J, with 8 bases in the middle. CDR1 and CDR2 (germline): KGHSH, LQKENI. The length of the CDR3 is 13 residues. The CDR3 region is CASSPGRDQPQHF. The CDR3 DNA reads as TGTGCCAGCTCACCGGGCAGGGATCAGCCCCAGCATTTT. Variable domain in full (rest from reference TRBV18 and TRBJ1-5): NAGVMQNPRHLVRRRGQEARLRCSPMKGHSHVYWYRQLPEEGLKFMVYLQKENIIDESGMPKERFSAEFPKEGPSILRIQQVVRGDSAAYFCASSPGRDQPQHFGDGTRLSIL.

Only one count was recorded for this clone. The chain carries TRBV4-3 and TRBJ2-2; a possible D gene is TRBD2 (6 bases). The germline V gene has CDR1 LGHNA and CDR2 YSLEER. The V and J ends lost 1 base and 0 bases respectively, with 15 bases between them. The CDR3 length is 18 residues. The CDR3 spells CASSQGLRDFANTGELFF. CDR3 nucleotide sequence: TGCGCCAGCAGCCAAGGTCTTAGGGACTTCGCGAACACCGGGGAGCTGTTTTTT.

The chain uses TRBV11-3 and TRBJ2-7; possibly TRBD1 for D (5 bases). CDR3 size: 14 residues. The germline CDR1 and CDR2 sequences are SGHNT and YENEEA. V lost 1 base and J 0 bases, leaving 7 bases between the germline ends. CDR3 protein: CASSLAGPSYEQYF. CDR3 DNA sequence: TGTGCCAGCAGCTTAGCAGGGCCCTCCTACGAGCAGTACTTC.

The chain joins TRBV11-2 to TRBJ1-5; D gene ambiguous. V was cut by 1 base and J by 4 bases, with 8 bases left in between. Germline assignment: CDR1 SGHAT and CDR2 FQNNGV. This CDR3 spans 14 amino acids. Here the CDR3 DNA reads TGTGCCAGCAGCTTAGCGGCGGGGAATCAGCCCCAGCATTTT. Translating gives CASSLAAGNQPQHF. The entire variable domain, with the rest obtained from reference TRBV11-2 and TRBJ1-5, is as follows: EAGVAQSPRYKIIEKRQSVAFWCNPISGHATLYWYQQILGQGPKLLIQFQNNGVVDDSQLPKDRFSAERLKGVDSTLKIQPAKLEDSAVYLCASSLAAGNQPQHFGDGTRLSIL.

This chain joins TRBV22-1 and TRBJ1-2; the table's D call of TRBD1 was not tested on the DNA. TRBV22-1 is tagged as a pseudogene. The CDR3 runs to 15 residues. The CDR3 protein is CPGSALGQGPYGYTF. The CDR3 DNA follows: TGTCCTGGGAGCGCGCTCGGACAGGGCCCCTATGGCTACACCTTC.

Only a few counts were recorded for this clone. The genes are TRBV27 and TRBJ1-3; 11 bases fit TRBD1. V lost 7 bases and J lost 2; bases outside the gene matches: 1. Germline CDR1 reads MNHEY; CDR2 reads SMNVEV (reference sequence). The CDR3 contains 14 residues. Written as DNA, the CDR3 is TGTGCCAGCAAGGGACAGGGGGCTGGAAACACCATATATTTT. It is translated as CASKGQGAGNTIYF.

The table lists this clone with a few counts. This chain links TRBV29-1 with TRBJ1-1; D gene ambiguous. CDR3 length: 13 amino acids. V was cut by 3 bases and J by 2 bases, with 10 bases left in between. From germline, CDR1 is SQVTM and CDR2 ANQGSEA. The CDR3 DNA reads TGCAGCGTTGAGCCATATTCCAACACTGAAGCTTTCTTT. The encoded protein is CSVEPYSNTEAFF.

This chain uses TRBV5-1 with TRBJ2-3, with D maybe TRBD1 (5 bases). The CDR3 spans 14 residues. V shed 0 bases and J shed 2 bases, with 7 bases lying between them. Germline CDR1 and CDR2: SGHRS and YFSETQ. CDR3 bases: TGCGCCAGCAGCTTGGGGACAACCACAGATACGCAGTATTTT. It translates to CASSLGTTTDTQYF.

V and J are TRBV5-5 and TRBJ1-4; 7 bases fit TRBD1. This CDR3 has 16 residues. The V gene end was trimmed by 2 bases and the J gene end by 7 bases; junction bases not matched to a gene: 11. CDR1 is SGHKS, CDR2 YYEKEE, per germline (reference sequence). Written as DNA, the CDR3 is TGTGCCAGCAGCTTATCCGGGACAGCTTCGGGTGAAAAACTGTTTTTT. This sequence encodes CASSLSGTASGEKLFF.

The chain employs TRBV6-5 and TRBJ1-5; D possibly corresponds to TRBD1 (6 bases). V was pared by 2 bases and J by 0 bases, with 8 bases between. Germline V gene data show CDR1 as MNHEY and CDR2 as SVGAGI. The CDR3 totals 15 residues. The CDR3 loop is CASSYGRGSNQPQHF. The CDR3 coding sequence is TGTGCCAGCAGTTACGGCAGGGGTAGCAATCAGCCCCAGCATTTT.

The chain joins TRBV4-3 to TRBJ1-1; D unresolved. V gave up 9 bases and J gave up 4 bases, with 15 bases separating them. The CDR3 sequence is 13 residues long. The germline CDR1 and CDR2 sequences are LGHNA and YSLEER. CDR3 coding DNA: TGCGCCAGTGCCCCCCAGATTCGCACTGAAGCTTTCTTT. This sequence encodes CASAPQIRTEAFF.

The chain links TRBV11-3 to TRBJ2-3, with 11 nucleotides matching TRBD2. The CDR3 is 16 residues long. Per germline, CDR1 SGHNT and CDR2 YENEEA. The V segment lost 5 bases and the J segment 2 bases; nucleotides outside the gene matches: 6. The CDR3 loop is CASSPSGGPNTDTQYF. CDR3 DNA: TGTGCCAGCAGCCCTAGCGGGGGGCCAAACACAGATACGCAGTATTTT.

The V gene is TRBV2, the J gene TRBJ2-5; D might be TRBD2 (6 bases). The V gene lost 6 bases and the J gene lost 9 bases, with 17 bases spanning the gap. CDR3 length: 13 residues. Germline lookup yields CDR1 SNHLY and CDR2 FYNNEI. The CDR3 region has the DNA TGTGCCAGCAGATTGGACCCAGGCGGGGCCCAGTACTTC. Translated, it gives CASRLDPGGAQYF.

The rearrangement joins TRBV19 to TRBJ2-3; D is unresolved. Trimming took 7 bases from V and 0 from J, leaving 8 bases between them. Per germline, CDR1 LNHDA and CDR2 SQIVND (reference sequence). The CDR3 is made up of 13 amino acids. For the CDR3, the DNA is TGTGCCAGTAATCAACAGAGCACAGATACGCAGTATTTT. Protein sequence: CASNQQSTDTQYF.

The rearrangement joins TRBV6-2 or TRBV6-3 to TRBJ2-5; D is ambiguous. CDR3 length: 11 residues. Germline assignment: CDR1 MNHEY and CDR2 SVGEGT. Trimming pared 2 bases from V and 14 bases from J, leaving 12 bases between. The CDR3 DNA reads as TGTGCCAGCAGTTACCTGGCAGCTTGTTACTTC. Translation gives CASSYLAACYF.

CDR3 sequence reads: CASSQDRTNNEQFF. The DNA of the CDR3 is TGTGCCAGCTCACAAGACAGGACAAACAATGAGCAGTTCTTC. The chain carries TRBV18 and TRBJ2-1, with D possibly matching TRBD1 (6 bases). With 4 bases removed from V and 5 bases from J, the gap between germline ends came to 12 bases. This CDR3 region has 14 residues. CDR1 and CDR2 from the germline V gene are KGHSH and LQKENI.

In its sample, this clone was seen once. The chain couples TRBV9 to TRBJ2-7; 8 bases agree with TRBD1. J lost 0 bases, V lost 0 bases, and 11 bases had no gene match. This CDR3 contains 18 residues. CDR1 and CDR2 from the germline V gene are SGDLS and YYNGEE. CDR3 region: CASSVGTGGAAHSYEQYF. CDR3 nucleotides: TGTGCCAGCAGCGTAGGTACAGGGGGAGCGGCCCACTCCTACGAGCAGTACTTC.

This clone was seen only once. The V and J genes are TRBV6-6 and TRBJ1-1; 10 bases map to TRBD1. Trimming at V came to 5 bases and at J to 2 bases, leaving 8 bases not matched to a gene. Germline V gene sequence: CDR1 MNHNY, CDR2 SVGAGI (reference sequence). This CDR3 comprises 16 residues. The CDR3 coding sequence is TGTGCCAGCAGTCGAGGGACAGGGGTAGGAAACACTGAAGCTTTCTTT. Protein product: CASSRGTGVGNTEAFF.

The rearrangement joins TRBV27 to TRBJ1-3; D call uncertain. The CDR3 is made up of 13 amino acids. The germline CDR1 and CDR2 sequences are MNHEY and SMNVEV (reference sequence). Trimming took 8 bases from V and 0 from J, leaving 8 bases between them. CDR3 region: CASRPSSGNTIYF. The CDR3 nucleotides read TGTGCCAGCCGACCTAGCTCTGGAAACACCATATATTTT.